These 11 T cell receptor beta chains share one sample of origin, sequenced in a study of OX40 agonist ivuxolimab in advanced cancers. The repertoire was sequenced with immunoSEQ multiplex PCR; TCRdb's copy has only in-frame clones and lacks some. The table shows about 56,000 clones, with around 87% occurring only once. Here the sequenced sample was CD4+ or CD8+ T cells sorted from blood, taken in a trial of the OX40 agonist ivuxolimab. These receptor sequences come from an adult with an advanced solid tumor such as melanoma, head and neck, liver or kidney cancer.

This sequence joins TRBV7-9 and TRBJ2-5; a possible D gene is TRBD1 (5 bases). The CDR3 length is 16 residues. The V end lost 1 base, the J end lost 4 bases, and 16 bases lay between the germline ends. Germline-derived CDR1 and CDR2 are SEHNR and FQNEAQ (reference sequence). The chain's CDR3 is CASSLGQGEILETQYF. In DNA, the CDR3 is TGTGCCAGCAGCTTAGGTCAGGGTGAAATTTTAGAGACCCAGTACTTC.

V gene TRBV10-3 combines with J gene TRBJ2-2; 9 positions match TRBD2. Germline CDR1 and CDR2: ENHRY and SYGVKD. The CDR3 is made up of 14 amino acids. V dropped 9 bases and J dropped 7; count of bases not matched to a gene: 9. The CDR3 DNA reads TGTGCCATTCGAGCGGGGGGCAATGACGGGGAGCTGTTTTTT. It translates to CAIRAGGNDGELFF.

V usage is TRBV2 and J usage is TRBJ2-6; D possibly corresponds to TRBD1 (5 bases). CDR1 is SNHLY and CDR2 is FYNNEI in the germline V gene. This CDR3 spans 17 amino acids. V gave up 6 bases and J gave up 0 bases, with 15 bases separating them. CDR3 in DNA: TGTGCCAGCAGCTTAGGGGTGCCAAGCTCTGGGGCCAACGTCCTGACTTTC. Translating gives CASSLGVPSSGANVLTF.

The J gene is TRBJ1-3, the V gene TRBV30; no definite D call. This CDR3 has 11 amino acids. Deletions cut 5 bases from V and 4 bases from J, with 6 bases between. Germline CDR1 and CDR2: GTSNPN and SVGIG (reference sequence). The CDR3 nucleotides are TGTGCCTGGGGGAGGGGAAACACCATATATTTT. As protein: CAWGRGNTIYF.

The rearrangement joins TRBV5-1 to TRBJ1-4; 7 bases align to TRBD1. The J segment lost 6 bases and the V segment lost 4 bases, leaving 6 bases of the junction unmatched. CDR1 and CDR2 (germline): SGHRS, YFSETQ. This CDR3 has 14 amino acids. The CDR3 spells CASSKTGTDEKLFF. Written as DNA, the CDR3 is TGCGCCAGCAGCAAGACAGGGACGGATGAAAAACTGTTTTTT.

The V gene is TRBV5-1, the J gene TRBJ2-2; a weak D match, TRBD2 (6 bases). The germline V gene encodes CDR1 SGHRS and CDR2 YFSETQ. The V gene lost 6 bases and the J gene lost 4 bases, with 13 bases spanning the gap. The CDR3 extends over 14 amino acids. Here the CDR3 reads CASKEGAGTGELFF. The CDR3 DNA is TGCGCCAGCAAGGAGGGAGCGGGCACCGGGGAGCTGTTTTTT.

J is TRBJ1-3 and V is TRBV2; no firm D call. Trimming stripped 5 bases from V and 7 bases from J, with 12 bases between. Germline assignment: CDR1 SNHLY and CDR2 FYNNEI. CDR3 length: 13 residues. Here the CDR3 DNA reads TGTGCCAGCAGTCCCTCCCTCGGGAACACCATATATTTT. Translating it yields CASSPSLGNTIYF.

This chain uses TRBV6-1 with TRBJ1-1; D is uncertain. Germline V gene sequence: CDR1 MNHNS, CDR2 SASEGT. This CDR3 region has 11 residues. V was clipped by 0 bases and J by 7 bases, with 3 bases between them. The CDR3 loop is CASSEANEAFF. DNA of the CDR3: TGTGCCAGCAGTGAAGCCAATGAAGCTTTCTTT.

The chain is built from TRBV10-3 and TRBJ2-7, with D tentatively TRBD1 or TRBD2 (5 bases each). The CDR3 runs to 13 residues. The V gene's germline CDR1 is ENHRY and CDR2 SYGVKD. With 6 bases removed from V and 0 bases from J, the gap between germline ends came to 9 bases. This chain's CDR3 is CAISRDASYEQYF. The DNA for the CDR3 is TGTGCCATCAGCCGGGACGCCTCCTACGAGCAGTACTTC.

The chain joins TRBV6-1 to TRBJ2-6; no definite D call. Looked up from germline, CDR1 is MNHNS and CDR2 is SASEGT. The germline V and J ends were trimmed by 2 bases and 2 bases, with 16 bases remaining between them. The CDR3 is 18 residues long. CDR3 DNA: TGTGCCAGCAGTGAAATCCAGTTTGCGAGGACTGGGGCCAACGTCCTGACTTTC. Translated: CASSEIQFARTGANVLTF.

This chain uses TRBV2 with TRBJ2-1; 7 bases are shared with TRBD1. CDR3 length equals 16 residues. Trimming cost V 6 bases and J 2 bases; bases outside gene matches: 10. Germline lookup yields CDR1 SNHLY and CDR2 FYNNEI. In nucleotides, the CDR3 is TGTGCCAGCAGAGCGTCCGGGACAGATCCCTACAATGAGCAGTTCTTC. Amino acids: CASRASGTDPYNEQFF.